These 26 T cell receptor beta chains share one sample of origin, sequenced in a study of molecular identifiers for immune sequencing clone quantification. TCRdb re-called the PCR reads through MiXCR, storing one row per CDR3 protein. The profile covers a few hundred thousand distinct CDR3 sequences, with roughly 24% appearing a single time and around 0.76% taken by the ten largest. The sample taken for sequencing was naive CD8+ T cells from blood, with Jurkat cell RNA spiked in. Subset of the sample: FACS-sorted CD8+CD4-CCR7+CD45RA+ naive T cells. These receptors were obtained from a human donor in good health. Some libraries in this study had Jurkat cell RNA spiked in.

This chain links TRBV24-1 with TRBJ2-1; D might be TRBD2 (6 bases). Looked up from germline, CDR1 is KGHDR and CDR2 is SFDVKD. The CDR3 contains 14 residues. Trimming removed 9 bases from V and 0 bases from J, with 11 bases in between. CDR3 DNA sequence: TGTGCCACCGGGGACTCAGACTCCTACAATGAGCAGTTCTTC. Residues: CATGDSDSYNEQFF.

As for this clonotype: It may be a read error: a sequence one base away is much more abundant. Because the CDR3 is missing its conserved closing phenylalanine or tryptophan, this is likely a read error. This sequence joins TRBV27 and TRBJ1-1; no definite D call. This CDR3 region has 13 residues. V shed 3 bases and J shed 0 bases, with 5 bases lying between them. CDR1 is MNHEY, CDR2 SMNVEV, per germline (reference sequence). The CDR3 region has the DNA TGTGCCAGCAGTTTGTACATGAACACTGAAGCTTTCCTT. Its protein product is CASSLYMNTEAFL.

As regards this clonotype: A single base separates this from a much larger clone, so it may be a read error. The chain uses TRBV6-5 and TRBJ2-3, with 10 bases aligning to TRBD1. Trimming removed 10 bases from V and 4 bases from J; junction bases left unmatched: 14. Germline V gene lookup returns CDR1 MNHEY and CDR2 SVGAGI. CDR3 length: 16 residues. The CDR3 loop reads CATYSGTGDGADTQYF. CDR3 nucleotide sequence: TGTGCCACCTATTCCGGGACAGGGGACGGGGCAGATACGCAGTATTTT.

The chain joins TRBV20-1 to TRBJ2-7, with 7 bases lining up with TRBD2. The CDR3 runs 12 residues. The ends lost 5 bases at V and 2 bases at J; junction bases unmatched: 3. Germline CDR1 is DFQATT and CDR2 is SNEGSKA (reference sequence). CDR3 nucleotides: TGCAGTGCTGGGGGGGGACCCTACGAGCAGTACTTC. It encodes CSAGGGPYEQYF.

V usage is TRBV10-3 and J usage is TRBJ2-5; TRBD1 aligns across 8 bases. The CDR3 sequence is 14 residues long. Germline values: CDR1 ENHRY, CDR2 SYGVKD. The J segment lost 13 bases and the V segment lost 2 bases, leaving 12 bases of the junction unmatched. CDR3 bases: TGTGCCATCAGTGAGGAATCTAAGGGACAGGCGGGGTACTTC. Translated, it gives CAISEESKGQAGYF.

The V call is TRBV6-2 or TRBV6-3, the J call TRBJ2-7, with D possibly matching TRBD1 (6 bases). The CDR3 totals 14 residues. V was shortened by 2 bases and J by 0 bases, with 8 bases between the two germline ends. Per the germline V gene, CDR1 is MNHEY and CDR2 is SVGEGT. CDR3 coding DNA: TGTGCCAGCAGTTACCAGGACAGCTCCTACGAGCAGTACTTC. It codes for CASSYQDSSYEQYF.

This clonotype was detected many times. The chain carries TRBV5-1 and TRBJ2-5; 9 bases agree with TRBD2. The germline gives CDR1 SGHRS, CDR2 YFSETQ. After removal of 0 bases from V and 1 base from J, the junction contained 4 bases not matched to a gene. The CDR3 contains 16 residues. The CDR3, as DNA: TGCGCCAGCAGCTTGGTAGTAGCGGGGGCCCAAGAGACCCAGTACTTC. It yields the protein CASSLVVAGAQETQYF.

This clonotype was seen many times. The chain recombines TRBV5-1 with TRBJ2-7, with D unclear. This CDR3 region has 15 residues. Looked up from germline, CDR1 is SGHRS and CDR2 is YFSETQ. V lost 0 bases and J lost 0, with 10 bases in between. Written as DNA, the CDR3 is TGCGCCAGCAGCTTGGAGGTGGCCGGCTCCTACGAGCAGTACTTC. Its translation: CASSLEVAGSYEQYF.

This clonotype was observed once. A much larger clone lies a single base off, so this may be a read error. The chain links TRBV7-9 to TRBJ1-4; D unresolved. CDR1 SEHNR and CDR2 FQNEAQ come from the germline V gene (reference sequence). The CDR3 runs 15 residues. CDR3 DNA: TGTGCCAGCAGCTTAGAGCTAGCAACTAATGAAAAACTGTATTTT. The encoded protein is CASSLELATNEKLYF.

This clonotype showed up just a few times. The rearrangement joins TRBV7-9 to TRBJ2-5, with D unclear. CDR1 and CDR2 from the germline V gene are SEHNR and FQNEAQ (reference sequence). The CDR3 loop spans 15 amino acids. Trimming stripped 1 base from V and 3 bases from J, with 12 bases between. CDR3 residues: CASSLVLLGKETQYF. The CDR3 region has the DNA TGTGCCAGCAGCTTAGTACTTTTGGGGAAAGAGACCCAGTACTTC.

A few counts support this clonotype. The rearrangement joins TRBV19 to TRBJ2-7; TRBD2 matches at 9 bases. The germline V gene has CDR1 LNHDA and CDR2 SQIVND (reference sequence). Trimming at V came to 5 bases and at J to 2 bases, leaving 4 bases not matched to a gene. The length of the CDR3 is 14 residues. The CDR3 nucleotides read TGTGCCAGTAGTGCGACTAGCGGAGCCTACGAGCAGTACTTC. It encodes CASSATSGAYEQYF.

Regarding this clonotype: The CDR3 does not close with the conserved phenylalanine or tryptophan, likely indicating a read error. The DNA is left out, because the CDR3 cannot be placed on it with certainty; the CDR3 is given as TCRdb lists it. The gene calls are TRBV29-1 and TRBJ1-5; TRBD1 is the table's D call and was not checked against the DNA. The CDR3 sequence runs 14 residues, both termini included. CDR1 and CDR2 (germline): SQVTM, ANQGSEA. CDR3 protein: CSVGTGGGIQPQQC.

V gene TRBV7-9 combines with J gene TRBJ2-3; tentative D call: TRBD2 (6 bases). The V end lost 4 bases, the J end lost 2 bases, and 22 bases lay between the germline ends. Germline lookup yields CDR1 SEHNR and CDR2 FQNEAQ (reference sequence). The CDR3 totals 18 residues. CDR3 coding DNA: TGTGCCAGCAGCTCCACCGGGACTCGCCCTATTGACACAGATACGCAGTATTTT. This codes for CASSSTGTRPIDTDTQYF.

This clonotype was recorded many times. The chain carries TRBV29-1 and TRBJ2-5, with 8 nucleotides matching TRBD1. CDR1 is SQVTM and CDR2 is ANQGSEA in the germline V gene. The ends lost 7 bases at V and 2 bases at J; junction bases unmatched: 6. The CDR3 totals 13 residues. The CDR3 spells CSAWTGHQETQYF. The CDR3 DNA reads TGCAGCGCCTGGACAGGGCATCAAGAGACCCAGTACTTC.

The table lists this clonotype with many counts. The DNA of the CDR3 is TGCAGTGCTGAACGGGACAGCTCCTACGAGCAGTACTTC. Protein product: CSAERDSSYEQYF. The rearrangement links TRBV20-1 to TRBJ2-7, with 7 bases aligning to TRBD1. This CDR3 is built from 13 residues. V gave up 5 bases and J gave up 0 bases; unmatched junction bases: 4. In germline, CDR1 is DFQATT, CDR2 SNEGSKA (reference sequence).

Only a few counts were recorded for this clonotype. The rearrangement links TRBV30 to TRBJ2-1, with TRBD2 matching 11 bases. This CDR3 is 13 amino acids long. V dropped 6 bases and J dropped 7; count of bases not matched to a gene: 5. Germline V gene lookup returns CDR1 GTSNPN and CDR2 SVGIG (reference sequence). CDR3 nucleotides: TGTGCCTGCACTAGCGGGAGTTATAATGAGCAGTTCTTC. It translates to CACTSGSYNEQFF.

V is TRBV20-1 and J is TRBJ2-5, with 12 positions matching TRBD2. The CDR3 has 15 amino acids. CDR1 is DFQATT and CDR2 is SNEGSKA in the germline V gene (reference sequence). The ends lost 1 base at V and 4 bases at J; junction bases unmatched: 4. The CDR3 DNA follows: TGCAGTGCTAGAGTTCGGACTAGCGGGGTAGAGACCCAGTACTTC. Translation: CSARVRTSGVETQYF.

This clonotype turned up a few times. The V and J genes are TRBV24-1 and TRBJ2-3; 7 bases fit TRBD1. Trimming cost V 3 bases and J 5 bases; bases outside gene matches: 4. The CDR3 covers 14 residues. Germline assignment: CDR1 KGHDR and CDR2 SFDVKD. The CDR3 sequence is CATSDLQGRDTQYF. CDR3 DNA: TGTGCCACCAGTGATCTACAGGGGAGAGATACGCAGTATTTT.

The chain is built from TRBV6-1 and TRBJ1-1; TRBD1 is a possible D gene (5 bases). V lost 1 base, J lost 6 bases, and 15 bases lay in between. CDR3 length: 15 amino acids. Germline-derived CDR1 and CDR2 are MNHNS and SASEGT. CDR3 protein: CASSEEGRVAAEAFF. Written as DNA, the CDR3 is TGTGCCAGCAGTGAAGAAGGCAGGGTGGCCGCTGAAGCTTTCTTT.

This clonotype was observed a few times. This chain links TRBV16 with TRBJ1-2; no definite D call. V lost 0 bases and J lost 1, with 9 bases in between. Germline V gene sequence: CDR1 KGHSY, CDR2 FQNENV. This CDR3 region has 15 residues. CDR3 bases: TGTGCCAGCAGCCAATCAAACAGTTATAACTATGGCTACACCTTC. Translation gives CASSQSNSYNYGYTF.

This clonotype was seen many times. The genes are TRBV28 and TRBJ2-7, with 12 bases fitting TRBD2. In germline, CDR1 is MDHEN, CDR2 SYDVKM. The CDR3 is 17 residues long. The ends lost 3 bases at V and 5 bases at J; junction bases unmatched: 11. CDR3 protein: CASSFVLAGGSSHEQYF. CDR3 DNA: TGTGCCAGCAGTTTCGTACTAGCGGGAGGATCGTCCCACGAGCAGTACTTC.

J is TRBJ2-3 and V is TRBV30, with 12 bases that match TRBD1. Germline V lookup: CDR1 GTSNPN, CDR2 SVGIG (reference sequence). V shed 4 bases and J 4 bases; nucleotides not matched to a gene: 6. The CDR3 has 15 amino acids. The CDR3, as DNA: TGTGCCTGGACTACTGGGACAGGGGGCTCAGATACGCAGTATTTT. It yields the protein CAWTTGTGGSDTQYF.

In its sample, this clonotype was seen a few times. The chain is built from TRBV20-1 and TRBJ2-7, with D perhaps given as TRBD1 or TRBD2 (5 bases each). The germline V gene has CDR1 DFQATT and CDR2 SNEGSKA (reference sequence). V lost 3 bases and J lost 8, with 26 bases in between. The CDR3 sequence is 16 residues long. The CDR3 is CSARGNPGTAPMKQYF. DNA for the CDR3: TGCAGTGCTAGGGGCAACCCCGGGACGGCCCCCATGAAGCAGTACTTC.

This clonotype was recorded a few times. The V and J genes are TRBV7-8 and TRBJ2-7, with TRBD1 matching 11 bases. V was pared by 5 bases and J by 3 bases, with 6 bases of the junction left unmatched. The CDR3 consists of 15 residues. CDR1 SGHVS and CDR2 FQNEAQ come from the germline V gene. The CDR3 DNA reads TGTGCCAGCAGCCCAGGACAGGGGGCATACTACGAGCAGTACTTC. This sequence encodes CASSPGQGAYYEQYF.

Notes on this clonotype: A much more abundant neighbour one base away suggests this may be a read error. This chain joins TRBV5-1 and TRBJ2-7; 12 bases map to TRBD2. The CDR3 spans 15 residues. Germline V gives CDR1 SGHRS, CDR2 YFSETQ. CDR3 DNA sequence: TGCGCCGGCAGCCCCCGACTAGCGGGAGTAGAAGAGCAGTACTTC. It encodes CAGSPRLAGVEEQYF.

As to this clonotype: Given a much more abundant clone one base away, this may be a read error. The CDR3 does not close with the conserved phenylalanine or tryptophan, likely indicating a read error. The chain couples TRBV11-2 to TRBJ2-3; D possibly matches TRBD1 or TRBD2 (7 bases each). This CDR3 contains 15 residues. From germline, CDR1 is SGHAT and CDR2 FQNNGV. Trimming removed 5 bases from V and 3 bases from J, with 15 bases in between. The CDR3 sequence: CASSPRGGETDTQYV. The DNA for the CDR3 is TGTGCCAGCAGCCCCAGGGGGGGGGAGACAGATACGCAGTATGTT.